The rows below give T cell receptor beta chains drawn from one sample of a study of T cell responses to AZD1222 COVID-19 vaccine. Data came from immunoSEQ multiplex PCR; TCRdb stores just in-frame clones and leaves some out. The sample has about 81,000 clones, under 95% seen once. The sequencing here drew on peripheral blood, taken 28 days after the second AZD1222 dose. The receptors were sampled from an adult who received the AZD1222 COVID-19 vaccine. Each CDR3 is given with its conserved first and last residue. The D gene is left open where the match is weak. The listing skips clone size in some rows; elsewhere it reads once, few, many or a size class.

V	D	J	size	CDR3	DNA
TRBV9	TRBD1	TRBJ1-5	.	CASSTTGAPHQPQHF	TGTGCCAGCAGCACAACAGGGGCGCCCCATCAGCCCCAGCATTTT
TRBV19	.	TRBJ1-1	.	CASKLTANTEAFF	TGTGCCAGTAAATTAACAGCTAACACTGAAGCTTTCTTT
TRBV19	.	TRBJ2-6	.	CASSRTFGGANVLTF	TGTGCCAGTAGTAGAACCTTCGGGGGGGCCAACGTCCTGACTTTC
TRBV5-1	.	TRBJ2-2	.	CASSLDGGAGELFF	TGCGCCAGCAGCTTGGATGGAGGGGCCGGGGAGCTGTTTTTT
TRBV28	TRBD1	TRBJ1-6	.	CASSLGDRGSPLHF	TGTGCCAGCAGTTTGGGGGACAGGGGTTCACCCCTCCACTTT
TRBV27	.	TRBJ2-1	.	CASSLFPSSYNEQFF	TGTGCCAGCAGTTTATTTCCGAGCTCCTACAATGAGCAGTTCTTC
TRBV2	TRBD1	TRBJ1-5	.	CASRGQESNQPQHF	TGTGCCAGCAGGGGACAGGAGAGCAATCAGCCCCAGCATTTT
TRBV7-3	.	TRBJ2-2	.	CASSSRRTTGELFF	TGTGCCAGCAGCTCAAGGAGGACGACCGGGGAGCTGTTTTTT
TRBV2	.	TRBJ2-1	.	CASSEEGRYNEQFF	TGTGCCAGCAGTGAAGAGGGGCGCTACAATGAGCAGTTCTTC
TRBV7-2	.	TRBJ2-7	.	CASSSPTYEQYF	TGTGCCAGCAGCTCCCCGACGTACGAGCAGTACTTC
TRBV19	.	TRBJ2-5	large	CASSISGQSHGETQYF	TGTGCCAGTAGTATATCAGGGCAGTCCCACGGGGAGACCCAGTACTTC
TRBV9	.	TRBJ1-4	.	CASSVGKAREEKLFF	TGTGCCAGCAGCGTAGGCAAGGCTAGGGAGGAAAAACTGTTTTTT
TRBV29-1	TRBD1	TRBJ2-7	few	CSVSDRVIYEQYF	TGCAGCGTTAGTGACAGGGTAATCTACGAGCAGTACTTC
TRBV5-1	.	TRBJ1-5	once	CASSPGAPNQPQHF	TGCGCCAGCAGCCCAGGGGCACCCAATCAGCCCCAGCATTTT
TRBV3-1/TRBV3-2	TRBD2	TRBJ2-2	.	CASSQSGTNTGELFF	TGTGCCAGCAGCCAAAGCGGGACGAACACCGGGGAGCTGTTTTTT
TRBV19	TRBD2	TRBJ2-5	once	CASSIRPSGTYQETQYF	TGTGCCAGTAGTATACGTCCTAGCGGGACGTACCAAGAGACCCAGTACTTC
TRBV15	TRBD1	TRBJ1-4	.	CATSRGQGAQNEKLFF	TGTGCCACCAGCCGTGGACAGGGGGCTCAGAATGAAAAACTGTTTTTT
TRBV23-1	TRBD1	TRBJ1-5	.	CASSQLDRAVQPQHF	TGCGCCAGCAGTCAATTGGACAGGGCGGTTCAGCCCCAGCATTTT
TRBV29-1	.	TRBJ1-5	.	CSVGDSLNQPQHF	TGCAGCGTGGGAGACAGTCTCAATCAGCCCCAGCATTTT
TRBV28	TRBD2	TRBJ2-2	.	CASSSPTSGSGGELFF	TGTGCCAGCAGTTCCCCGACTAGCGGGAGTGGCGGGGAGCTGTTTTTT
TRBV5-5	.	TRBJ2-7	.	CASSRPGTQYEQYF	TGTGCCAGCAGCCGTCCCGGGACACAATACGAGCAGTACTTC
TRBV5-8	.	TRBJ1-5	.	CASSLGSVGNQPQHF	TGTGCCAGCAGCTTGGGCAGTGTCGGGAATCAGCCCCAGCATTTT
TRBV2	.	TRBJ2-3	.	CATEGVGPGVYF	TGTGCCACCGAAGGGGTGGGCCCCGGGGTTTATTTT
TRBV30	.	TRBJ2-7	once	CASETSGSDWYF	TGTGCCTCCGAGACTTCTGGGAGCGATTGGTACTTC
TRBV18	.	TRBJ2-3	.	CASSPPWGSTDTQYF	TGTGCCAGCTCACCACCGTGGGGTAGCACAGATACGCAGTATTTT
TRBV6-1	.	TRBJ2-1	.	CASSERGGALYNEQFF	TGTGCCAGCAGTGAGCGAGGCGGGGCCCTCTACAATGAGCAGTTCTTC
TRBV2	.	TRBJ2-1	.	CASSDDRGGNEQFF	TGTGCCAGCAGCGATGACAGGGGAGGGAATGAGCAGTTCTTC
TRBV24-1	.	TRBJ2-1	.	CATSDSRGPEQFF	TGTGCCACCAGTGATTCGAGGGGTCCTGAGCAGTTCTTC
TRBV5-1	TRBD1	TRBJ2-2	.	CASSPPGQGIIPGELFF	TGCGCCAGCAGCCCGCCGGGACAGGGTATAATCCCCGGGGAGCTGTTTTTT
TRBV27	.	TRBJ2-7	.	CASSPPGVPYEQYF	TGTGCCAGCAGTCCACCGGGGGTCCCCTACGAGCAGTACTTC
TRBV5-4	.	TRBJ1-3	.	CASSPGPNSGNTIYF	TGTGCCAGCAGCCCCGGGCCAAACTCTGGAAACACCATATATTTT
TRBV15	.	TRBJ1-2	.	CATSGFSANYGYTF	TGTGCCACCAGCGGCTTTTCGGCTAACTATGGCTACACCTTC
TRBV4-1	TRBD1	TRBJ1-3	.	CASSLDPDRGPNTIYF	TGCGCCAGCAGCCTAGACCCGGACAGGGGGCCAAACACCATATATTTT